This TCR beta chain is from a study of T-cell memory formation after mild COVID-19. Study background: TCR clusters showed largely donor specificity.

Comments on this clonotype: Its target is unknown.

Whole-study results and caveats: That cross-reactive memory joined was suggested by some responding clones appearing in pre-infection memory.

The germline V gene has CDR1 SEHNR and CDR2 FQNEAQ (reference sequence). The CDR3 is 15 amino acids. V was clipped by 7 bases and J by 4 bases; unmatched bases: 9. A 5'RACE reaction primed in the constant segment made cDNA libraries of TCR alpha and TCR beta, and these carried sample barcodes and UMIs. Using its own MiXCR run on the 5' RACE reads, TCRdb lists one record per CDR3 protein. The sample lists 68,000 or so distinct CDR3 sequences; over 15% were seen once. Material for sequencing was PBMCs or a T cell subset sorted from them (not recorded which). The clonotype comes from an adult woman who had mild COVID-19 (a few samples of this study predate the infection). Cell type and time point are not known. The chain joins TRBV7-9 to TRBJ2-7; 11 bases agree with TRBD1. The CDR3 is CASNNRDRGIYEQYF. CDR3 nucleotide sequence: TGTGCCAGCAACAACCGGGACAGGGGGATTTACGAGCAGTACTTC.